This entry concerns a single T cell receptor (beta chain). As yet, its antigen is unknown. The protocol was immunoSEQ multiplex PCR, while the TCRdb copy is restricted to in-frame clones and leaves out a portion. The profile shows under 250,000 clones, approximately 90% of them singletons. The treatment: 15 to 20 received Ad26.COV2.S at low or high dose, single or two shots; 5 received placebo; per-sample allocation not given. Sampling occurred on day 63 after the first vaccine or placebo injection. This entry belongs to a study of Ad26.COV2.S vaccination and SARS-CoV-2 variants. Study-wide results and caveats: Total T cell responses, in the TCR breadth and depth analyses, may have been underestimated.

Germline V gene lookup returns CDR1 SGHAT and CDR2 FQNNGV. This CDR3 has 17 residues. With 2 bases removed from V and 2 bases from J, the gap between germline ends came to 13 bases. The TCR comes from a person aged 18-60 years who received the Ad26.COV2.S COVID-19 vaccine or a placebo. Source: peripheral blood, taken in a trial of Ad26.COV2.S vaccine versus placebo. This chain uses TRBV11-2 with TRBJ1-6, with D perhaps matching TRBD1 (5 bases). The DNA of the CDR3 is TGTGCCAGCAGCTTAAAGGGGAGACAAACCTATAATTCACCCCTCCACTTT. This translates into CASSLKGRQTYNSPLHF.